These 10 T cell receptor beta chains were all obtained from the same sample, sequenced in a study of Graves' ophthalmopathy and Graves' hyperthyroidism. Amplifying from RNA transcripts, the study obtained TCR beta CDR3 regions. HTBI primers served in a first-round RT-PCR, which a second-round multiplex PCR followed. One entry per CDR3 protein, called by TCRdb with MiXCR from the multiplex PCR reads. The data contain around 1,000,000 distinct CDR3 sequences, 35% to 45% of them singletons. Specimen: peripheral blood or thyroid tissue (not recorded which). These receptors were obtained from an adult man with Graves' hyperthyroidism.

This clonotype turned up a few times. The chain employs TRBV7-2 and TRBJ2-5, with D perhaps matching TRBD2 (6 bases). The CDR3 sequence is 18 residues long. Trimming removed 3 bases at V and 0 bases at J, with 20 bases between. Germline V gene data show CDR1 as SGHTA and CDR2 as FQGNSA. The CDR3 bases are TGTGCCAGCAGCTTCGCTCGGGGATTGGCGGGATACCAAGAGACCCAGTACTTC. Its translation is CASSFARGLAGYQETQYF.

The sample holds many counts of this clonotype. The CDR3 DNA follows: TGTGCCAGCAGCCAGACTAGAGGGTACGAGCAGTACTTC. Its translation is CASSQTRGYEQYF. The V and J genes are TRBV7-2 and TRBJ2-7; D is possibly TRBD2 (6 bases). Trimming left V 5 bases short and J 4 bases short, with 12 bases between. Germline V gene lookup returns CDR1 SGHTA and CDR2 FQGNSA. This CDR3 has 13 amino acids.

The chain is built from TRBV20-1 and TRBJ2-6; 10 bases agree with TRBD2. CDR1 is DFQATT and CDR2 is SNEGSKA in the germline V gene (reference sequence). V gave up 1 base and J gave up 11 bases; unmatched junction bases: 11. The CDR3 loop spans 16 amino acids. Here the CDR3 DNA reads TGCAGTGCTAGAGGTCGGGCTAGCGGGAGCTCCTACGTCCTGACTTTC. This encodes CSARGRASGSSYVLTF.

The genes are TRBV7-9 and TRBJ1-1, with D hard to call. Germline V gene lookup returns CDR1 SEHNR and CDR2 FQNEAQ (reference sequence). V lost 8 bases and J 4 bases, leaving 14 bases between the germline ends. This CDR3 contains 13 residues. The CDR3 bases are TGTGCCAGCTCAGCCGGGATCGCCACTGAAGCTTTCTTT. Its translation: CASSAGIATEAFF.

This clonotype occurred a few times. CDR3 sequence: CASRGLGHSNQPQHF. The CDR3 nucleotides are TGTGCCAGCCGGGGGCTAGGGCATAGCAATCAGCCCCAGCATTTT. This chain joins TRBV6-1 and TRBJ1-5; D perhaps matches TRBD1 (6 bases). Between the trimmed V and J ends, which lost 8 bases and 0 bases, there was a span of 14 bases. Germline V CDR1 and CDR2: MNHNS, SASEGT. The CDR3 is 15 amino acids.

The chain recombines TRBV9 with TRBJ2-7; 8 bases fit TRBD1. Per the germline V gene, CDR1 is SGDLS and CDR2 is YYNGEE. The trim removed 3 bases at V and 1 base at J, leaving 3 bases unmatched. This CDR3 contains 14 residues. The CDR3 DNA sequence: TGTGCCAGCAGCGAACGGGACAGGTCCTACGAGCAGTACTTC. It translates to CASSERDRSYEQYF.

This rearrangement joins TRBV20-1 to TRBJ1-3, with D maybe TRBD1 (6 bases). V lost 0 bases and J lost 3, with 27 bases in between. Germline V CDR1 and CDR2: DFQATT, SNEGSKA (reference sequence). The CDR3 loop spans 20 amino acids. The DNA for the CDR3 is TGCAGTGCTAGAGATCGGAGCGGCTCAGGGGCCGCTTTAATTGGAAACACCATATATTTT. Translating gives CSARDRSGSGAALIGNTIYF.

The CDR3, as DNA: TGTGCCAGCAGTGGCGGCAGGGCAGGGGGCCTTAATTCACCCCTCCACTTT. This sequence encodes CASSGGRAGGLNSPLHF. J is TRBJ1-6 and V is TRBV12-3 or TRBV12-4; TRBD1 matches 8 bases. The CDR3 is 17 amino acids. Trimming cost V 5 bases and J 6 bases; bases outside gene matches: 12.

This chain connects TRBV2 to TRBJ2-7; D may be TRBD2 (5 bases). Deletions cut 4 bases from V and 7 bases from J, with 11 bases between. CDR3 size: 12 residues. The germline V gene encodes CDR1 SNHLY and CDR2 FYNNEI. CDR3 region: CASSAWLAEQYF. The CDR3 DNA reads as TGTGCCAGCAGTGCCTGGCTAGCAGAGCAGTACTTC.

This clonotype appeared many times. The chain couples TRBV6-5 to TRBJ1-5; the D is unclear. This CDR3 has 14 residues. Trimming removed 6 bases from V and 0 bases from J, with 9 bases in between. The germline CDR1 and CDR2 sequences are MNHEY and SVGAGI. CDR3: CASRRWDSNQPQHF. In DNA form, the CDR3 reads TGTGCCAGCAGAAGGTGGGATAGCAATCAGCCCCAGCATTTT.